The clone carrying this T cell receptor (beta chain) was seen at least ten times. Its target is unknown. PBMCs had their origin in fresh peripheral blood (around 10 ml). Amplification of the TCR beta CDR3 regions used RNA transcripts (as template). First-round RT-PCR relied on HTBI primers, and a second-round multiplex PCR came next. TCRdb fed the multiplex PCR reads into MiXCR, producing one record per CDR3 protein. The sample contains 650,000 to 800,000 distinct CDR3 sequences, over 40% of which appear only once. This record comes from a study of Graves' ophthalmopathy and Graves' hyperthyroidism. About the study: Peripheral blood was gathered at first diagnosis, ahead of any treatment whatsoever. Study results and limitations: With about 71% sensitivity and 72% to 85% specificity, the model predicted ophthalmopathy progression.

Germline CDR1 reads PRHDT; CDR2 reads FYEKMQ (reference sequence). This CDR3 comprises 15 residues. With 5 bases removed from V and 2 bases from J, the gap between germline ends came to 15 bases. The receptor was isolated from an adult man with Graves' ophthalmopathy. The sample taken for sequencing was peripheral blood. The J gene is TRBJ1-2, the V gene TRBV13; maybe TRBD1 (5 bases). In DNA, the CDR3 is TGTGCCAGCAGCGCGGCCCCGACAGTGAACTATGGCTACACCTTC. Protein: CASSAAPTVNYGYTF.